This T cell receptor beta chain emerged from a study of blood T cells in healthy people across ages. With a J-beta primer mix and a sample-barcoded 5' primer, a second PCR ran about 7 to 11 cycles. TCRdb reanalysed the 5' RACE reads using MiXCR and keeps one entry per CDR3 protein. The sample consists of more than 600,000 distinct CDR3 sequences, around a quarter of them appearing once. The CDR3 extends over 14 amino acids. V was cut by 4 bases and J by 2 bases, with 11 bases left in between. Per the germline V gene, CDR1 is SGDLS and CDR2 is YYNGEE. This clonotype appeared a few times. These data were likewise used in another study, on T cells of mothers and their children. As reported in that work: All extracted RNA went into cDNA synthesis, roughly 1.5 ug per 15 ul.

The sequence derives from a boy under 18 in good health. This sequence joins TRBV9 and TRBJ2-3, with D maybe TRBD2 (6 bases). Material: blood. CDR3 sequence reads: CASSNSGFTDTQYF. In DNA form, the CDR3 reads TGTGCCAGCAGCAATAGCGGATTCACAGATACGCAGTATTTT.